Listed here is a single T cell receptor beta chain. The antigen remains unidentified. The protocol was immunoSEQ multiplex PCR, while the TCRdb copy is restricted to in-frame clones and leaves out a portion. Found here are roughly 200,000 clones, roughly 81% of them singletons; the top ten hold around 1.2%. This entry comes from a study of cytomegalovirus exposure and HLA in healthy donors. General study points: Accounts indicate the classifier identified cytomegalovirus status with strong specificity and sensitivity. The study designated 150 or so TCR beta chains cytomegalovirus-associated. Specificity of a few CMV-associated chains for CMV antigens was verified in vitro.

This TCR came from a woman aged 30 to 39 in good health and CMV-seronegative. The sample taken for sequencing was PBMCs.

CDR3: CASSLGIGTSGLDEQFF. As DNA, the CDR3 is TGTGCCAGCAGCTTGGGTATCGGGACTAGCGGCCTCGATGAGCAGTTCTTC. The chain is built from TRBV5-5 and TRBJ2-1; 11 positions match TRBD2. The V segment lost 0 bases and the J segment 8 bases; nucleotides outside the gene matches: 10. Germline CDR1 SGHKS, CDR2 YYEKEE (reference sequence). This CDR3 spans 17 amino acids.